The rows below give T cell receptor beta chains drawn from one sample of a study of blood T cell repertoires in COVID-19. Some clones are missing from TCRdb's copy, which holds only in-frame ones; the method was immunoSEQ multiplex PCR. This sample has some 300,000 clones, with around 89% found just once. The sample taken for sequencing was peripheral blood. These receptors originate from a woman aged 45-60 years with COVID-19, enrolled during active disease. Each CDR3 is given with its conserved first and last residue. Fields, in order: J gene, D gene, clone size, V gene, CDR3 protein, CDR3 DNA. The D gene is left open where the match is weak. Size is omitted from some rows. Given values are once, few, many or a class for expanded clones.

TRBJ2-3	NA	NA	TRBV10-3	CAITPRPGGTDTQYF	TGTGCCATCACCCCCCGTCCCGGGGGTACAGATACGCAGTATTTT
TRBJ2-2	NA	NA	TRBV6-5	CASNEANTGELFF	TGTGCCAGCAACGAGGCGAACACCGGGGAGCTGTTTTTT
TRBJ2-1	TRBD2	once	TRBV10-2	CASLSGRVSYNEQFF	TGCGCCAGCCTTAGCGGGAGGGTGTCCTACAATGAGCAGTTCTTC
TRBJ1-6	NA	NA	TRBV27	CASSYQGNNSPLHF	TGTGCCAGCAGTTACCAGGGCAACAATTCACCCCTCCACTTT
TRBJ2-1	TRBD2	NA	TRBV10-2	CASSHPLAGGYNEQFF	TGCGCCAGCAGTCACCCTCTAGCGGGGGGATACAATGAGCAGTTCTTC
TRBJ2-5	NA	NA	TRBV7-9	CASSLIEETQYF	TGTGCCAGCAGCTTAATCGAAGAGACCCAGTACTTC
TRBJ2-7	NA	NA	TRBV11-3	CASSPGGTAYEQYF	TGTGCCAGCAGCCCCGGCGGCACCGCCTACGAGCAGTACTTC
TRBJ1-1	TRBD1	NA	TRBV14	CASSQDHGTGMSGTEAFF	TGTGCCAGCAGCCAAGATCATGGGACAGGGATGAGTGGCACTGAAGCTTTCTTT
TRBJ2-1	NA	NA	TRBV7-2	CASSFGSKGDEQFF	TGTGCCAGCAGCTTCGGGTCCAAAGGGGATGAGCAGTTCTTC
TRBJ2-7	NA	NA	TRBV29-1	CSAGLPGVYEQYF	TGCAGCGCTGGACTGCCCGGGGTCTACGAGCAGTACTTC
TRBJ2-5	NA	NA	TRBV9	CASSWGVATQETQYF	TGTGCCAGCAGTTGGGGGGTAGCGACACAAGAGACCCAGTACTTC
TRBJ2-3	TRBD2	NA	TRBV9	CASSVLAGGPPDTQYF	TGTGCCAGCAGCGTGCTAGCGGGAGGGCCCCCAGATACGCAGTATTTT
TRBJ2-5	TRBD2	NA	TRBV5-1	CASSVGLAGEGETQYF	TGCGCCAGCAGCGTGGGACTAGCGGGAGAGGGAGAGACCCAGTACTTC
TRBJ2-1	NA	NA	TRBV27	CASSLKSAGTYNEQFF	TGTGCCAGCAGTTTAAAGTCGGCGGGAACCTACAATGAGCAGTTCTTC
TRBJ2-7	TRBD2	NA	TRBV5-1	CASSLGSSGSFRHEQYF	TGCGCCAGCAGCTTGGGATCTAGCGGGAGTTTTCGCCACGAGCAGTACTTC
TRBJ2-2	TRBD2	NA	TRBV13	CASRRSSGLAGGGTGELFF	TGTGCCAGCAGGCGCAGTAGTGGACTAGCGGGAGGGGGGACCGGGGAGCTGTTTTTT
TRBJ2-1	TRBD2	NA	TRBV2	CASSEITSGYEQFF	TGTGCCAGCAGTGAAATAACTAGCGGCTATGAGCAGTTCTTC
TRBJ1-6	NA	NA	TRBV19	CASSPDTLWSYNSPLHF	TGTGCCAGTAGTCCCGACACCTTATGGTCCTATAATTCACCCCTCCACTTT
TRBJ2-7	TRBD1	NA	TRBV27	CASSPDRGRYEQYF	TGTGCCAGCAGCCCCGACAGGGGGCGGTACGAGCAGTACTTC
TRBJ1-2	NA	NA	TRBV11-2	CASSTGQTNYGYTF	TGTGCCAGCAGTACGGGACAAACAAACTATGGCTACACCTTC
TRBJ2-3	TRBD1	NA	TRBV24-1	CASSMGQGSDTQYF	TGTGCCTCCAGCATGGGACAGGGGTCAGATACGCAGTATTTT
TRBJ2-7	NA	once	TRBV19	CASTLGSQQYF	TGTGCCAGTACTCTCGGTAGCCAGCAGTACTTC
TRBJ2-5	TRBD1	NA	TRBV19	CASSIAGGGQTQYF	TGTGCCAGTAGTATAGCAGGGGGCGGACAGACCCAGTACTTC
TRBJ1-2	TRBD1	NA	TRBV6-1	CASSELQGGYTF	TGTGCCAGCAGTGAATTACAGGGGGGCTACACCTTC
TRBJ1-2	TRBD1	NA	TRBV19	CASNTGQGATYGYTF	TGTGCCAGTAATACGGGACAGGGGGCGACCTATGGCTACACCTTC
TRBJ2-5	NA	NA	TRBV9	CASSPSGTPGETQYF	TGTGCCAGCAGTCCAAGCGGGACACCAGGCGAGACCCAGTACTTC
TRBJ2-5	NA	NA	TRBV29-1	CSVALQKETQYF	TGCAGCGTTGCGCTGCAGAAAGAGACCCAGTACTTC
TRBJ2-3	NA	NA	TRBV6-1	CASSEALALSDTQYF	TGTGCCAGCAGTGAAGCACTAGCCCTCTCGGATACGCAGTATTTT
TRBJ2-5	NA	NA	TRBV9	CASSVRGNPVETQYF	TGTGCCAGCAGCGTCCGCGGGAACCCCGTCGAGACCCAGTACTTC